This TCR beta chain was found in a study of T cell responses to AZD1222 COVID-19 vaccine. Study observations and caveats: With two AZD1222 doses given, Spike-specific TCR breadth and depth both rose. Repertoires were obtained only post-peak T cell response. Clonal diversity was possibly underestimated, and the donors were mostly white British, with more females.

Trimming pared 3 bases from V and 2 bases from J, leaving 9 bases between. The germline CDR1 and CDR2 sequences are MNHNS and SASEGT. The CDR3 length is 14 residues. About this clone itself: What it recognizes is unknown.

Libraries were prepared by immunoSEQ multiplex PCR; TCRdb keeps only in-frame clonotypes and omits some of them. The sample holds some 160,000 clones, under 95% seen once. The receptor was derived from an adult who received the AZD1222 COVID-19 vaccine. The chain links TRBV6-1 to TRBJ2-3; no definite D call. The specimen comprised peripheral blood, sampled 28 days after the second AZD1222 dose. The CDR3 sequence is CASSDHILTDTQYF. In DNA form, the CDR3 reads TGTGCCAGCAGTGATCATATCCTCACAGATACGCAGTATTTT.